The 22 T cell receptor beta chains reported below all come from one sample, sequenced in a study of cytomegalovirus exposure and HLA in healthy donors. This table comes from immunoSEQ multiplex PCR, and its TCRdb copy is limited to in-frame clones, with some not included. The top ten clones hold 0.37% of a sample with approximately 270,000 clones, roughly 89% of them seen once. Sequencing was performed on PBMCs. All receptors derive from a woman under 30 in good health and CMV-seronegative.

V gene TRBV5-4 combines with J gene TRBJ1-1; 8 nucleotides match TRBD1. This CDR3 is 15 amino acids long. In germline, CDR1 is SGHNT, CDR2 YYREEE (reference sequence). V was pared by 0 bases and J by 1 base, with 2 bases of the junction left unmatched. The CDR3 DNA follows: TGTGCCAGCAGCTTGGGACAGGGGTCGAACACTGAAGCTTTCTTT. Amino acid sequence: CASSLGQGSNTEAFF.

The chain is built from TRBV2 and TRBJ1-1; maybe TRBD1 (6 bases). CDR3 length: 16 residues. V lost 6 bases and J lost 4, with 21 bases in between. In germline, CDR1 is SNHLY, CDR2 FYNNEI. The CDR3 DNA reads TGTGCCAGCAGAGGTAGTGGTCGCGTGGGGGCCACTGAAGCTTTCTTT. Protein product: CASRGSGRVGATEAFF.

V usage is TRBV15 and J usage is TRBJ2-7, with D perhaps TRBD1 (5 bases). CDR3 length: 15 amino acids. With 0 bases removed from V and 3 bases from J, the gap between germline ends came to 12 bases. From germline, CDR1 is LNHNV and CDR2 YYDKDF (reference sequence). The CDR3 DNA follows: TGTGCCACCAGCAGAGACAAGACAGTCTTCTACGAGCAGTACGTC. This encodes CATSRDKTVFYEQYV.

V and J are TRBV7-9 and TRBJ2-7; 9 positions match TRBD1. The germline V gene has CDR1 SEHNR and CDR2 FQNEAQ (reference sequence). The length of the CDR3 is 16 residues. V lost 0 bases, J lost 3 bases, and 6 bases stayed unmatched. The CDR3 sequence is CASSLAQGAKNYEQYF. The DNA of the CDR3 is TGTGCCAGCAGCTTAGCACAGGGGGCGAAAAACTACGAGCAGTACTTC.

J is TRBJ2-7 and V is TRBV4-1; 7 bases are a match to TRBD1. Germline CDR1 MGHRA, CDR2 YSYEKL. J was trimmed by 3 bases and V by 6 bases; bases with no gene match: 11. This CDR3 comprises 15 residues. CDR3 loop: CASSLSGQVIYEQYV. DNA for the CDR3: TGCGCCAGCAGTCTATCAGGACAGGTTATCTACGAGCAGTACGTC.

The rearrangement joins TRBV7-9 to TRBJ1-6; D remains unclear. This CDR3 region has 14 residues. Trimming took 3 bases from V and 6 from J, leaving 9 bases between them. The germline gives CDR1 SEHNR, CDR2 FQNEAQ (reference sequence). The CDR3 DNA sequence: TGTGCCAGCAGCTTGGAGACGGTTAATTCACCCCTCCACTTT. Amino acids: CASSLETVNSPLHF.

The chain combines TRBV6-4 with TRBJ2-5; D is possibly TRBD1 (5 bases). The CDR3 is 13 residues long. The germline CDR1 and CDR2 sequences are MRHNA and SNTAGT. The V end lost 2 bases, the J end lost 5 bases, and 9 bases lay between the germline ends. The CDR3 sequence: CASSDPRVETQYF. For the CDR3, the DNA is TGTGCCAGCAGTGACCCCAGGGTGGAGACCCAGTACTTC.

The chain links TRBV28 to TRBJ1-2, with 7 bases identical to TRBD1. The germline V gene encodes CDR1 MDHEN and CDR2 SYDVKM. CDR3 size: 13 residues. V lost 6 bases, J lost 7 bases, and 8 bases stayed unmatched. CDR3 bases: TGTGCCAGCAGCCAAAGACAGGGTGGTGGCTACACCTTC. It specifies CASSQRQGGGYTF.

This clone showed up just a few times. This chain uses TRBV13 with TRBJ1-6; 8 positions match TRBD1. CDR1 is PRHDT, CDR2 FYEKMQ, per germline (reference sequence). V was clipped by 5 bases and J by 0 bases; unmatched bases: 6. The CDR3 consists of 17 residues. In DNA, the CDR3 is TGTGCCAGCAGCCTCCAGGGGGCCAGCTCCTATAATTCACCCCTCCACTTT. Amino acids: CASSLQGASSYNSPLHF.

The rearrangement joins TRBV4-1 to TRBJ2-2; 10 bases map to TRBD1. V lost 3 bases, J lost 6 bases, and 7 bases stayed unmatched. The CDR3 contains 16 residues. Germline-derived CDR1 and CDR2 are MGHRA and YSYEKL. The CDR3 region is CASSQGPGQGPGELFF. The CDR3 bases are TGCGCCAGCAGCCAGGGGCCGGGACAGGGGCCCGGGGAGCTGTTTTTT.

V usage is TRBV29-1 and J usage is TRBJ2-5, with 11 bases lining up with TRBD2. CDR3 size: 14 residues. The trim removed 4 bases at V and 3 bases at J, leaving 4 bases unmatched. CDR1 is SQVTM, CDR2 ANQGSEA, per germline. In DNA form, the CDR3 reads TGCAGCGTTGGTAGCGGGGGGGCCGAAGAGACCCAGTACTTC. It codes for CSVGSGGAEETQYF.

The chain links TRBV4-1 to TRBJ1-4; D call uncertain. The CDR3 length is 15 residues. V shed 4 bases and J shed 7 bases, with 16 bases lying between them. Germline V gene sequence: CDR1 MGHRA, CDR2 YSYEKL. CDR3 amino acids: CASSPQIPLGEKLFF. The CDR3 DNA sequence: TGCGCCAGCAGCCCGCAAATTCCCCTAGGTGAAAAACTGTTTTTT.

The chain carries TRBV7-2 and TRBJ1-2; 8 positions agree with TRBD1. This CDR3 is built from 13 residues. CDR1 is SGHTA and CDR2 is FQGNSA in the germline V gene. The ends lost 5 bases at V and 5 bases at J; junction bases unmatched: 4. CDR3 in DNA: TGTGCCAGCAGCCAGGACAGGGAGTATGGCTACACCTTC. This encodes CASSQDREYGYTF.

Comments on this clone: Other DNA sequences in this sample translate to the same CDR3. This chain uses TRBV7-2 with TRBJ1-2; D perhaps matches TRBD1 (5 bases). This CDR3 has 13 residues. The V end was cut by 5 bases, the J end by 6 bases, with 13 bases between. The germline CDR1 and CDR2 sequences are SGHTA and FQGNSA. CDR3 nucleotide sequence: TGTGCCAGCAGCCTGGTGGGGCCAGATGGCTACACCTTC. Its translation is CASSLVGPDGYTF.

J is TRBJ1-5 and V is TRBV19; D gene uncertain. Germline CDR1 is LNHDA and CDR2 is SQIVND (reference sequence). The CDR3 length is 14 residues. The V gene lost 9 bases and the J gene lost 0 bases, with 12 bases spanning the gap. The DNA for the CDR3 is TGTGCCAGCCGTGACACCTATAGCAATCAGCCCCAGCATTTT. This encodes CASRDTYSNQPQHF.

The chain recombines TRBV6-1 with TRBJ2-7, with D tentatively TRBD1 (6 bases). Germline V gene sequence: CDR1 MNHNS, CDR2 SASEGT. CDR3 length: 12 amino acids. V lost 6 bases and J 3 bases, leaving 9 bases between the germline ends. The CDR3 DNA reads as TGTGCCAGCAGGGGGGACATCTACGAGCAGTACGTC. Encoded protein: CASRGDIYEQYV.

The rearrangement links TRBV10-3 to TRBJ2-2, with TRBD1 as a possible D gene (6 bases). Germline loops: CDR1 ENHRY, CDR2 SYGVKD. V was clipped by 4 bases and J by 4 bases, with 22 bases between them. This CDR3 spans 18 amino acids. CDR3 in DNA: TGTGCCATCAGTGGCTCCCCGGCAGGGGATCGTGGCACCGGGGAGCTGTTTTTT. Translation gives CAISGSPAGDRGTGELFF.

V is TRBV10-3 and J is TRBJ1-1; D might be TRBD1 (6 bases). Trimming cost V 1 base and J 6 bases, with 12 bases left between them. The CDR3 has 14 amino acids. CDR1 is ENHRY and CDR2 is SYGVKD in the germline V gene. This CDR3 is CAISELGRGAEAFF. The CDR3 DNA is TGTGCCATCAGTGAGTTAGGCAGGGGCGCTGAAGCTTTCTTT.

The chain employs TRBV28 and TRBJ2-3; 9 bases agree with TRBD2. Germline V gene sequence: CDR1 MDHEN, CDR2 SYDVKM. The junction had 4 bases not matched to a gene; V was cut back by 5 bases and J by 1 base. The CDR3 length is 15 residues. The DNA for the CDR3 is TGTGCCAGCAGTACCCGGACTAGCGGCACAGATACGCAGTATTTT. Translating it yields CASSTRTSGTDTQYF.

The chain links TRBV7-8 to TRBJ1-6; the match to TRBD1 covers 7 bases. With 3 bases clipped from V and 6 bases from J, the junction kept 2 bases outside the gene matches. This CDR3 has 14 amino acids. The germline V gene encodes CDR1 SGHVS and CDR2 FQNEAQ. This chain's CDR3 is CASSFRDSNSPLHF. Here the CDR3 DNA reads TGTGCCAGCAGCTTCCGGGACAGTAATTCACCCCTCCACTTT. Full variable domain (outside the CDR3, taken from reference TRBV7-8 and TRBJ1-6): GAGVSQSPRYKVAKRGQDVALRCDPISGHVSLFWYQQALGQGPEFLTYFQNEAQLDKSGLPSDRFFAERPEGSVSTLKIQRTQQEDSAVYLCASSFRDSNSPLHFGNGTRLTVT.

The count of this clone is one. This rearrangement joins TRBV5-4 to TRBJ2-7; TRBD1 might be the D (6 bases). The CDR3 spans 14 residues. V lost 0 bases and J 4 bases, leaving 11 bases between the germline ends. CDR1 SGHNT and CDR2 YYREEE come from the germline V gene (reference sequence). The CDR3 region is CASSLEQGPYEQYF. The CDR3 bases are TGTGCCAGCAGCTTGGAACAGGGACCTTACGAGCAGTACTTC.

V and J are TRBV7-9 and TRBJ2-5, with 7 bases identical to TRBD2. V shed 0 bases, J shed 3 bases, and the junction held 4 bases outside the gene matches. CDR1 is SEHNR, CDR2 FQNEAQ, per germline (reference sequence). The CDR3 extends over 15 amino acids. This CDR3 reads CASSLARLAEETQYF. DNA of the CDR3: TGTGCCAGCAGCTTAGCGCGCCTAGCGGAAGAGACCCAGTACTTC.